The sequence of this T cell receptor (beta chain) was determined in a study of EBV T-cell therapy then PD-1 blockade in nasopharyngeal carcinoma. Sequencing was performed with immunoSEQ multiplex PCR; in TCRdb, only in-frame clones are kept and a portion is missing. Of roughly 16,000 clones listed, approximately 83% are singletons. There are 18 residues in the CDR3. V lost 6 bases and J 1 base, leaving 22 bases between the germline ends. Per the germline V gene, CDR1 is SGHKS and CDR2 is YYEKEE (reference sequence). Of note for this clone: What it recognizes is unknown.

The sample's treatment: AdE1-LMPpoly-expanded autologous EBV-specific T-cell therapy followed by anti-PD-1 nivolumab. Sequenced here: CD8+ T cells from blood, sampled at day 0 from a patient whose treatment included autologous EBV-specific T cells and nivolumab. The chain uses TRBV5-5 and TRBJ2-2; D might be TRBD1 or TRBD2, each matching 5 bases. The receptor was derived from a man aged 40-49 years with nasopharyngeal carcinoma. As DNA, the CDR3 is TGTGCCAGCACCCCGGGACCGTCCGCCAGGGTGAACACCGGGGAGCTGTTTTTT. The encoded protein is CASTPGPSARVNTGELFF.